This T cell receptor (beta chain) is from a study of T cell clonality in common variable immunodeficiency. Sequencing used immunoSEQ multiplex PCR; TCRdb keeps in-frame clones, though not all of them. The table lists roughly 32,000 clones, with no singletons. V lost 8 bases, J lost 3 bases, and 15 bases lay in between. The CDR3 totals 14 residues. Looked up from germline, CDR1 is SNHLY and CDR2 is FYNNEI. Each donor provided roughly 4.5 to 8.5 ml of heparinized whole blood. Findings of the study overall: In common variable immunodeficiency, TCR beta chains reportedly carried fewer deletions and N-nucleotide insertions. CVID subjects showed higher TCRbeta clonality than healthy controls. T cell subpopulation sequencing would be needed to explain CVID clonality.

This clone was picked up many times. Its specificity is not known. Read data end 3 residues before the CDR3 end; the end is taken from the germline J gene. The clonotype was recovered from a person aged 18 to 75 in good health. V usage is TRBV2 and J usage is TRBJ2-3; the D gene is possibly TRBD1 (6 bases). The sequencing input was peripheral blood mononuclear cells. CDR3 amino acids: CASSFRTGTDTQYF. The part of the CDR3 DNA that was read is TGTGCCAGCTCTTTTAGAACAGGGACAGATACG.